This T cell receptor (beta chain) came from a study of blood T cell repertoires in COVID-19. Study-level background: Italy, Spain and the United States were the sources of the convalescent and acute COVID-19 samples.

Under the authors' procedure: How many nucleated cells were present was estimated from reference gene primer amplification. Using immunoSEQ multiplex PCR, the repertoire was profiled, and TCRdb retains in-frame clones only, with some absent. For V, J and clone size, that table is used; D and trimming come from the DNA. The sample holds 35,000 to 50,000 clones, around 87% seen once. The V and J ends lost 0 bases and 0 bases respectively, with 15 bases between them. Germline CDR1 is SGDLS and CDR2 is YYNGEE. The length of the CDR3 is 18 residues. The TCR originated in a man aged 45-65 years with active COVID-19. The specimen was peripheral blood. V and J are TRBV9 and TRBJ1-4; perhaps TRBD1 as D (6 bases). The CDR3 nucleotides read TGTGCCAGCAGCGTAGAGGCAGGGGCAGATTCAACTAATGAAAAACTGTTTTTT. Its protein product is CASSVEAGADSTNEKLFF.